This T cell receptor beta chain was captured by sequencing in a study of T cells after yellow fever vaccination. About the study: SMART-Seq v4 Ultra Low Input served to prepare low-cell-number fractions.

Germline V lookup: CDR1 ENHRY, CDR2 SYGVKD. This CDR3 has 11 amino acids. V shed 8 bases and J shed 0 bases, with 5 bases lying between them. This clonotype was counted many times. TCRdb re-derived calls from the 5' RACE reads in MiXCR, one entry per CDR3 protein. The sample gives just under 30,000 distinct CDR3 sequences, 5% of which show up once; more than 40% is in the top ten. The source was CD8+ T cells sorted from PBMCs, collected 10 days after the yellow fever booster vaccination. The clonotype was recovered from a man aged 25 to 40 who received the YFV17D yellow fever vaccine. V usage is TRBV10-3 and J usage is TRBJ2-7; D uncertain. CDR3 DNA: TGTGCCATCCAATCCTCCTACGAGCAGTACTTC. Translating it yields CAIQSSYEQYF.